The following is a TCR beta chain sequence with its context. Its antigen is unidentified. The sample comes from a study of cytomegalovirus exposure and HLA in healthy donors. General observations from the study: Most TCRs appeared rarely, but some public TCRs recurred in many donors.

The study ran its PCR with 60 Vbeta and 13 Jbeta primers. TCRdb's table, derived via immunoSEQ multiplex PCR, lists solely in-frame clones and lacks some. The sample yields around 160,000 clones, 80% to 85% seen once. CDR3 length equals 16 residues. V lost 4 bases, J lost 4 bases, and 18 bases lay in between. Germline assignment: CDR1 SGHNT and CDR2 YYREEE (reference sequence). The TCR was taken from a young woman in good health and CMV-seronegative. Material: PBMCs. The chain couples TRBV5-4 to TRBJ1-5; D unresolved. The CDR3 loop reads CASSPDPGLWNQPQHF. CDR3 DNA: TGTGCCAGCAGCCCCGACCCGGGGTTGTGGAATCAGCCCCAGCATTTT.